This TCR beta chain was identified in a study of blood T cell repertoires in COVID-19. Looking at the study overall: Donors in the United States, Italy and Spain gave samples during acute or convalescent COVID-19.

In the authors' workflow: Estimation of nucleated cell counts relied on the amplification of reference gene primers. Assay used: immunoSEQ multiplex PCR; TCRdb lists only in-frame clones, some missing. The DNA gave D and trimming, while V, J and clone size come from that table. The repertoire consists of a few hundred thousand clones, with about nine tenths occurring once and the leading ten covering less than 2%. Cohorts were determined from participant-reported clinical history. Cohort 3 donors counted as recovered after two negative PCRs, clearance, or resolved symptoms. This receptor was taken from a woman in her twenties or thirties who had recovered from COVID-19. Source material: PBMCs or T cells enriched from blood (not recorded which).

The CDR3 reads CASSLGLAPNTGELFF. CDR3 nucleotide sequence: TGTGCCAGCAGCTTGGGACTAGCGCCGAACACCGGGGAGCTGTTTTTT. The V and J genes are TRBV5-6 and TRBJ2-2; 8 bases map to TRBD2. Losses at the gene ends were 0 bases for V and 0 bases for J; bases not matched to a gene: 1. Per germline, CDR1 SGHDT and CDR2 YYEEEE. The CDR3 consists of 16 residues.